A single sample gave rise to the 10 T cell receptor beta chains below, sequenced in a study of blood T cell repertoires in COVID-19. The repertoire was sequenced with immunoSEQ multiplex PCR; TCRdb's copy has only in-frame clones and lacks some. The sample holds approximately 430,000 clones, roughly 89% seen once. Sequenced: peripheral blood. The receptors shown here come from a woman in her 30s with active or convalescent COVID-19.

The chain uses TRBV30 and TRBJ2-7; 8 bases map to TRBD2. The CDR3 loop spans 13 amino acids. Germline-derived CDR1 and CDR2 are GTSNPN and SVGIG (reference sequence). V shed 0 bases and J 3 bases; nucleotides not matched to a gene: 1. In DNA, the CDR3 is TGTGCCTGGAGTGTACGGGGGGGCTACGAGCAGTACTTC. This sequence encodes CAWSVRGGYEQYF. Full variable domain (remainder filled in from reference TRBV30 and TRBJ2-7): SQTIHQWPATLVQPVGSPLSLECTVEGTSNPNLYWYRQAAGRGLQLLFYSVGIGQISSEVPQNLSASRPQDRQFILSSKKLLLSDSGFYLCAWSVRGGYEQYFGPGTRLTVT.

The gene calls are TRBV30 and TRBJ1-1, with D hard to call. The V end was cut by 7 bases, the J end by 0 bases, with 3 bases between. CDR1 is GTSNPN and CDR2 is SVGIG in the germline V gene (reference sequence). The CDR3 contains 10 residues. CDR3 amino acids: CASMNTEAFF. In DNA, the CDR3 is TGTGCCTCTATGAACACTGAAGCTTTCTTT.

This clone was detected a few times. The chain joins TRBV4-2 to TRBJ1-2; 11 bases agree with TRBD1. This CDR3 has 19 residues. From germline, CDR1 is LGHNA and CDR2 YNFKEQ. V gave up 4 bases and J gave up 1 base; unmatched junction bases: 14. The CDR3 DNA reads TGTGCCAGCAGCCCAGCAACTGGGACAGGGGGATCCCGTAACTATGGCTACACCTTC. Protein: CASSPATGTGGSRNYGYTF.

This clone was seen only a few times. The chain's CDR3 is CASSSPYRGVLEKLFF. The CDR3 DNA reads TGCGCCAGCAGCTCCCCCTACAGGGGAGTTCTTGAAAAACTGTTTTTT. The chain recombines TRBV5-1 with TRBJ1-4; 7 bases line up with TRBD1. Germline CDR1 SGHRS, CDR2 YFSETQ. The CDR3 totals 16 residues. Unmatched junction bases numbered 12, after V lost 3 bases and J lost 7 bases. The full variable domain, with the rest looked up from reference TRBV5-1 and TRBJ1-4, is KAGVTQTPRYLIKTRGQQVTLSCSPISGHRSVSWYQQTPGQGLQFLFEYFSETQRNKGNFPGRFSGRQFSNSRSEMNVSTLELGDSALYLCASSSPYRGVLEKLFFGSGTQLSVL.

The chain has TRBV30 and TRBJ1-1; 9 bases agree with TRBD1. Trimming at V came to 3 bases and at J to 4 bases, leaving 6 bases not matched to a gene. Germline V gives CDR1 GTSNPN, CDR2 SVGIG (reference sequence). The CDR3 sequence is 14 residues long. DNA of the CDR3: TGTGCCTGGAGAAGAACAGGGGGCCTCACTGAAGCTTTCTTT. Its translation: CAWRRTGGLTEAFF. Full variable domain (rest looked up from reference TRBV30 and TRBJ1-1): SQTIHQWPATLVQPVGSPLSLECTVEGTSNPNLYWYRQAAGRGLQLLFYSVGIGQISSEVPQNLSASRPQDRQFILSSKKLLLSDSGFYLCAWRRTGGLTEAFFGQGTRLTVV.

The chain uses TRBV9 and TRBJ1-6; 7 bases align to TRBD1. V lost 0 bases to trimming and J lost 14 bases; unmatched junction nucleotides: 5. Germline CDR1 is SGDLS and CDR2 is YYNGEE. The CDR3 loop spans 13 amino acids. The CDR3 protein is CASSVEEGQALHF. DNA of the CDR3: TGTGCCAGCAGCGTAGAGGAAGGACAGGCCCTCCACTTT.

The DNA for the CDR3 is TGTGCCAGCGGAAAACAGGGGGTTGAGGAGCAGTACTTC. Its translation is CASGKQGVEEQYF. The chain has TRBV27 and TRBJ2-7; 8 nucleotides match TRBD1. Germline loops: CDR1 MNHEY, CDR2 SMNVEV (reference sequence). The CDR3 is 13 amino acids. Trimming took 8 bases from V and 7 from J; bases not matched to a gene: 10.

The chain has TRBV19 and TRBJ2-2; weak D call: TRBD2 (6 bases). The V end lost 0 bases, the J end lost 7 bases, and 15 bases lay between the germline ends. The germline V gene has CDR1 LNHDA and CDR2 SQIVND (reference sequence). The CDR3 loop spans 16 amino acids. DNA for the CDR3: TGTGCCAGTAGTATAGATAGCGGTTCTGGACGCGGGGAGCTGTTTTTT. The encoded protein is CASSIDSGSGRGELFF.

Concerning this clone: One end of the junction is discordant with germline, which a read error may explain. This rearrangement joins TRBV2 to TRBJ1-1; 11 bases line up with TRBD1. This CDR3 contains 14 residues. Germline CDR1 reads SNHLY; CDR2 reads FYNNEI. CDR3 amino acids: CANSTGTGGTEAFF. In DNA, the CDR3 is TGTGCCAACAGTACCGGGACAGGGGGAACTGAAGCTTTCTTT.

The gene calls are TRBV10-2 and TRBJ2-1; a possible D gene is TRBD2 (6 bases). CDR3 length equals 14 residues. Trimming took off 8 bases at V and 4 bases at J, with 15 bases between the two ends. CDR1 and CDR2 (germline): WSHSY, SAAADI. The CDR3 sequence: CASGDGRKYNEQFF. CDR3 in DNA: TGCGCCAGCGGAGACGGGAGAAAATACAATGAGCAGTTCTTC.